The clone carrying this TCR beta chain was counted ten times or more. Its target is unknown. The missing CDR3 end, 3 residues past where the read stops, is filled in from the germline J gene. These data originate in a study of T cell clonality in common variable immunodeficiency. Findings and limits, study-wide: Fewer deletions and N-nucleotide insertions were reportedly seen in common variable immunodeficiency TCR beta sequences.

Sequencing used immunoSEQ multiplex PCR; TCRdb keeps in-frame clones, though not all of them. Altogether about 60,000 clones were found in the sample, and no singletons occur. The V gene's germline CDR1 is SGHNT and CDR2 YENEEA. Germline trimming cut 0 bases from V and 8 bases from J; bases unmatched to any gene: 7. The CDR3 consists of 15 residues. The TCR originated in a person aged 18 to 75 in good health. What was sequenced was peripheral blood mononuclear cells. This sequence joins TRBV11-3 and TRBJ2-1; 7 bases agree with TRBD2. The covered CDR3 bases are TGTGCCAGCAGCTTAGATAGCGGGCCGGAATATGAG. Amino acid sequence: CASSLDSGPEYE. The CDR3 reads in full as CASSLDSGPEYEQFF.